The 9 T cell receptor beta chains listed next were all sequenced from one sample in a study of blood T cell repertoires in COVID-19. The data were produced by immunoSEQ multiplex PCR, yet TCRdb's version contains in-frame clones alone and is incomplete. This sample has 200,000 to 250,000 clones; about four fifths occur once, and the top ten carry roughly 1.8%. Sequencing was done on a sample of PBMCs or T cells enriched from blood (not recorded which). The receptor source for this set is a man aged 55 to 69 who had recovered from COVID-19.

The chain recombines TRBV14 with TRBJ1-6; TRBD1 might be the D (6 bases). The ends were cut back, 4 bases at V and 7 bases at J, with 14 bases in the middle. The CDR3 totals 15 residues. Germline V gene data show CDR1 as SGHDN and CDR2 as FVKESK. The CDR3 here is CASSLGRDINSPLHF. The CDR3 DNA is TGTGCCAGCAGCCTGGGCCGGGACATAAATTCACCCCTCCACTTT.

The V call is TRBV11-2, the J call TRBJ1-2; D is uncertain. The V gene lost 0 bases and the J gene lost 5 bases, with 7 bases spanning the gap. The V gene's germline CDR1 is SGHAT and CDR2 FQNNGV. The CDR3 length is 13 residues. CDR3: CASSLDSEYGYTF. Written as DNA, the CDR3 is TGTGCCAGCAGCTTAGATTCGGAGTATGGCTACACCTTC. Using reference TRBV11-2 and TRBJ1-2 for the parts outside the CDR3, the full variable domain is EAGVAQSPRYKIIEKRQSVAFWCNPISGHATLYWYQQILGQGPKLLIQFQNNGVVDDSQLPKDRFSAERLKGVDSTLKIQPAKLEDSAVYLCASSLDSEYGYTFGSGTRLTVV.

The rearrangement links TRBV7-3 to TRBJ2-5; 7 bases map to TRBD1. Germline V CDR1 and CDR2: SGHTA, FQGTGA. The CDR3 length is 15 residues. After removal of 5 bases from V and 2 bases from J, the junction contained 8 bases not matched to a gene. The CDR3: CASSPTPGGQETQYF. The CDR3 region has the DNA TGTGCCAGCAGCCCCACCCCAGGGGGACAAGAGACCCAGTACTTC.

V and J are TRBV11-2 and TRBJ2-3; D is possibly TRBD1 (5 bases). V was trimmed by 4 bases and J by 2 bases, leaving 13 bases between them. The CDR3 is made up of 15 amino acids. Per the germline V gene, CDR1 is SGHAT and CDR2 is FQNNGV. CDR3 bases: TGTGCCAGCAGCTCCCGACAGCGCTACACAGATACGCAGTATTTT. This encodes CASSSRQRYTDTQYF.

The rearrangement uses TRBV5-6 and TRBJ2-4; possible D gene TRBD2, 6 bases. CDR1 SGHDT and CDR2 YYEEEE come from the germline V gene. The CDR3 length is 16 residues. Trimming took off 2 bases at V and 4 bases at J, with 16 bases between the two ends. The CDR3 nucleotides read TGTGCCAGCAGCTTAGGAGGGGACGCCTTTAAAAACATTCAGTACTTC. Translating gives CASSLGGDAFKNIQYF. Complete variable domain (other parts from reference TRBV5-6 and TRBJ2-4): DAGVTQSPTHLIKTRGQQVTLRCSPKSGHDTVSWYQQALGQGPQFIFQYYEEEERQRGNFPDRFSGHQFPNYSSELNVNALLLGDSALYLCASSLGGDAFKNIQYFGAGTRLSVL.

CDR3 DNA: TGTGCCAGCTCACCAGCAAAAGGGACAGAAGAGACCCAGTACTTC. Residues: CASSPAKGTEETQYF. The chain uses TRBV18 and TRBJ2-5, with 7 bases aligning to TRBD1. The CDR3 length is 15 residues. Trimming cost V 2 bases and J 3 bases; bases outside gene matches: 6. Germline V gene data show CDR1 as KGHSH and CDR2 as LQKENI.

This chain connects TRBV11-3 to TRBJ2-1; D possibly corresponds to TRBD1 (6 bases). This CDR3 has 17 amino acids. V lost 0 bases to trimming and J lost 0 bases, with 12 bases between them. CDR1 is SGHNT and CDR2 is YENEEA in the germline V gene. CDR3: CASSLDTGQSSYNEQFF. CDR3 nucleotide sequence: TGTGCCAGCAGCTTAGATACCGGACAGAGCTCCTACAATGAGCAGTTCTTC. Complete variable domain (other parts from reference TRBV11-3 and TRBJ2-1): EAGVVQSPRYKIIEKKQPVAFWCNPISGHNTLYWYLQNLGQGPELLIRYENEEAVDDSQLPKDRFSAERLKGVDSTLKIQPAELGDSAVYLCASSLDTGQSSYNEQFFGPGTRLTVL.

V usage is TRBV5-6 and J usage is TRBJ1-2, with D possibly matching TRBD1 (6 bases). V gave up 4 bases and J gave up 8 bases, with 15 bases separating them. From germline, CDR1 is SGHDT and CDR2 YYEEEE. The CDR3 loop spans 13 amino acids. Written as DNA, the CDR3 is TGTGCCAGCAGCGGACAGTTCTCCCGGGGCTACACCTTC. It yields the protein CASSGQFSRGYTF.

V is TRBV7-2 and J is TRBJ1-1; perhaps TRBD1 as D (6 bases). The V gene lost 5 bases and the J gene lost 10 bases, with 26 bases spanning the gap. Germline V gene data show CDR1 as SGHTA and CDR2 as FQGNSA. The CDR3 runs 16 residues. The CDR3 spells CASSLLGAGAASRAFF. The CDR3 nucleotides read TGTGCCAGCAGCCTCCTCGGGGCAGGGGCGGCATCGCGAGCTTTCTTT.